A single sample gave rise to the 19 T cell receptor beta chains below, sequenced in a study of blood T cell repertoires in COVID-19 (dated by TCRdb to about 2020). Receptor amplification or capture employed the immunoSEQ multiplex PCR assay. TCRdb re-hosts the immuneACCESS table, in-frame sequences only. Its copies lack some clones; in the studies checked, an unresolved V gene accounts for under half of them, and the cause for the rest is not known. Counted in this sample were 65,000 to 80,000 clones; 90% of them appeared once. The ten largest clones represent just over 9% of the sample. Sequenced input: peripheral blood. All receptors derive from a human donor in a cohort sampled during active COVID-19.

The rearrangement joins TRBV10-3 to TRBJ2-1; 7 bases map to TRBD2. Trimming took 10 bases from V and 8 from J; bases not matched to a gene: 11. This CDR3 spans 13 amino acids. Germline V lookup: CDR1 ENHRY, CDR2 SYGVKD. CDR3 bases: TGTGCCACCAGGACTAGGGAACAAGATGAGCAGTTCTTC. Translating it yields CATRTREQDEQFF.

This clone was observed once. This chain connects TRBV6-5 to TRBJ2-3; no reliable D call. This CDR3 comprises 15 residues. V was trimmed by 6 bases and J by 0 bases, leaving 13 bases between them. Looked up from germline, CDR1 is MNHEY and CDR2 is SVGAGI. CDR3 region: CASSLRGGSTDTQYF. The CDR3 region has the DNA TGTGCCAGCAGCCTAAGAGGCGGTAGCACAGATACGCAGTATTTT.

This chain links TRBV28 with TRBJ2-1, with TRBD2 identical over 9 bases. CDR3 length equals 15 residues. V shed 9 bases and J 8 bases; nucleotides not matched to a gene: 14. CDR1 MDHEN and CDR2 SYDVKM come from the germline V gene. The CDR3 protein is CASPQREVWSDEQFF. CDR3 DNA: TGTGCCAGTCCTCAGCGGGAGGTATGGTCGGATGAGCAGTTCTTC.

Remarks on this clone: A junction end diverges from the germline sequence, so it may reflect a read error. This chain links TRBV11-3 with TRBJ1-4; D unclear. The CDR3 consists of 14 residues. CDR1 is SGHNT and CDR2 is YENEEA in the germline V gene. The CDR3 DNA is TGTGCCAGCAGCTTAGAAAGTGTGAGGAGAAAAACTGTTTTT. Protein product: CASSLESVRRKTVF.

The chain links TRBV28 to TRBJ1-1; TRBD1 agrees at 7 bases. CDR1 and CDR2 from the germline V gene are MDHEN and SYDVKM. The CDR3 has 14 amino acids. V lost 6 bases to trimming and J lost 4 bases; unmatched junction nucleotides: 8. CDR3 amino acids: CASSAPGQSTEAFF. In DNA form, the CDR3 reads TGTGCCAGCAGCGCTCCGGGACAGAGCACTGAAGCTTTCTTT.

This chain connects TRBV4-3 to TRBJ1-1, with D uncertain. The CDR3 extends over 15 amino acids. V was shortened by 2 bases and J by 5 bases, with 15 bases between the two germline ends. Germline V CDR1 and CDR2: LGHNA, YSLEER. The DNA for the CDR3 is TGCGCCAGCAGCCAACCCGGCGGGTTCAAGACTGAAGCTTTCTTT. Translating it yields CASSQPGGFKTEAFF.

The chain employs TRBV6-4 and TRBJ2-1; TRBD2 matches at 10 bases. This CDR3 contains 14 residues. In germline, CDR1 is MRHNA, CDR2 SNTAGT. The J segment lost 5 bases and the V segment lost 3 bases, leaving 1 base of the junction unmatched. Here the CDR3 reads CASSEAGGNNEQFF. CDR3 nucleotide sequence: TGTGCCAGCAGTGAAGCGGGAGGGAACAATGAGCAGTTCTTC.

CDR3 sequence (DNA): TGTGCCAGCAGCCCAGGGGGACAGGGGTATAATTCACCCCTCCACTTT. Translation gives CASSPGGQGYNSPLHF. The chain recombines TRBV7-9 with TRBJ1-6, with 10 positions matching TRBD1. This CDR3 spans 16 amino acids. Germline loops: CDR1 SEHNR, CDR2 FQNEAQ (reference sequence). V was pared by 5 bases and J by 4 bases, with 5 bases of the junction left unmatched. Together with reference TRBV7-9 and TRBJ1-6, the CDR3 gives the full variable domain: DTGVSQNPRHKITKRGQNVTFRCDPISEHNRLYWYRQTLGQGPEFLTYFQNEAQLEKSRLLSDRFSAERPKGSFSTLEIQRTEQGDSAMYLCASSPGGQGYNSPLHFGNGTRLTVT.

The rearrangement uses TRBV7-9 and TRBJ2-5, with a possible D match to TRBD2 (5 bases). The germline gives CDR1 SEHNR, CDR2 FQNEAQ (reference sequence). This CDR3 spans 15 amino acids. V shed 5 bases and J shed 5 bases, with 18 bases lying between them. CDR3 coding DNA: TGTGCCAGCAGCCCCTCGAAGTGGACTTTGGAGACCCAGTACTTC. Residues: CASSPSKWTLETQYF.

J is TRBJ2-2 and V is TRBV5-4; TRBD2 might be the D (6 bases). The CDR3 loop spans 15 amino acids. Trimming pared 3 bases from V and 5 bases from J, leaving 14 bases between. CDR1 SGHNT and CDR2 YYREEE come from the germline V gene (reference sequence). DNA for the CDR3: TGTGCCAGCAGCTCCCGGGGGACGGTTACCGGGGAGCTGTTTTTT. It yields the protein CASSSRGTVTGELFF.

This sequence joins TRBV7-8 and TRBJ2-1; 11 bases match TRBD1. The V and J ends lost 3 bases and 3 bases, in that order; junction bases with no gene match: 4. Germline V lookup: CDR1 SGHVS, CDR2 FQNEAQ. The CDR3 length is 16 residues. CDR3 loop: CASSFGTGGLYNEQFF. CDR3 in DNA: TGTGCCAGCAGCTTTGGGACAGGGGGGCTCTACAATGAGCAGTTCTTC.

V usage is TRBV6-6 and J usage is TRBJ1-4, with 7 bases identical to TRBD1. Germline V lookup: CDR1 MNHNY, CDR2 SVGAGI (reference sequence). The CDR3 extends over 16 amino acids. The trim removed 0 bases at V and 7 bases at J, leaving 8 bases unmatched. DNA of the CDR3: TGTGCCAGCAGTTACTCAGGGGGCGCGGGTTCTGAAAAACTGTTTTTT. It yields the protein CASSYSGGAGSEKLFF.

The chain uses TRBV10-3 and TRBJ2-1; tentative D call: TRBD1 (6 bases). Trimming stripped 8 bases from V and 2 bases from J, with 13 bases between. CDR1 is ENHRY and CDR2 is SYGVKD in the germline V gene. This CDR3 comprises 14 residues. The chain's CDR3 is CAISGAGAYNEQFF. In nucleotides, the CDR3 is TGTGCCATCTCAGGGGCCGGGGCCTACAATGAGCAGTTCTTC.

The gene calls are TRBV21-1 and TRBJ2-4; the table's D call, TRBD2, has no DNA check behind it. TRBV21-1 is an annotated pseudogene. The CDR3 loop spans 17 amino acids. The CDR3, as DNA: TGTGCCAGCAGCAAAAGCGGGGATCGGAGGATGGTAAACATTCAGTACTTC. Residues: CASSKSGDRRMVNIQYF.

The chain links TRBV7-9 to TRBJ1-5; 7 bases match TRBD1. This CDR3 has 14 amino acids. With 0 bases clipped from V and 8 bases from J, the junction kept 4 bases outside the gene matches. Germline lookup yields CDR1 SEHNR and CDR2 FQNEAQ (reference sequence). The CDR3 DNA reads as TGTGCCAGCAGCTTAGCCGGCAGGGGGAAGCCCCAGCATTTT. Protein: CASSLAGRGKPQHF. Complete variable domain (other parts from reference TRBV7-9 and TRBJ1-5): DTGVSQNPRHKITKRGQNVTFRCDPISEHNRLYWYRQTLGQGPEFLTYFQNEAQLEKSRLLSDRFSAERPKGSFSTLEIQRTEQGDSAMYLCASSLAGRGKPQHFGDGTRLSIL.

V and J are TRBV27 and TRBJ2-2, with D maybe TRBD2 (7 bases). The CDR3 runs 15 residues. V was clipped by 3 bases and J by 6 bases, with 14 bases between them. CDR1 MNHEY and CDR2 SMNVEV come from the germline V gene (reference sequence). The CDR3 DNA follows: TGTGCCAGCAGTTTGGGGGGGCGCGTAGCCGGGGAGCTGTTTTTT. Amino acids: CASSLGGRVAGELFF.

The chain is built from TRBV2 and TRBJ1-5, with 8 bases fitting TRBD1. Trimming cost V 7 bases and J 4 bases; bases outside gene matches: 9. This CDR3 is built from 15 residues. Germline CDR1 reads SNHLY; CDR2 reads FYNNEI. Here the CDR3 DNA reads TGTGCCAGCACCCGGAGGCAGGGGGCGAATCAGCCCCAGCATTTT. Protein sequence: CASTRRQGANQPQHF.

The chain recombines TRBV5-6 with TRBJ1-4; D is unclear. The V gene's germline CDR1 is SGHDT and CDR2 YYEEEE. The CDR3 runs 14 residues. V gave up 0 bases and J gave up 13 bases, with 16 bases separating them. CDR3 sequence reads: CASSLVSLPDSLFF. CDR3 bases: TGTGCCAGCAGCTTGGTTTCATTACCCGACTCACTGTTTTTT.

This clone was counted only a few times. The rearrangement uses TRBV7-9 and TRBJ1-5; D is unresolved. Germline V gene data show CDR1 as SEHNR and CDR2 as FQNEAQ (reference sequence). The CDR3 has 13 amino acids. V was clipped by 3 bases and J by 10 bases, with 13 bases between them. The CDR3: CASSFDTSTPQHF. For the CDR3, the DNA is TGTGCCAGCAGCTTTGACACCTCGACCCCCCAGCATTTT. Supplemented by reference TRBV7-9 and TRBJ1-5, the full variable domain reads DTGVSQNPRHKITKRGQNVTFRCDPISEHNRLYWYRQTLGQGPEFLTYFQNEAQLEKSRLLSDRFSAERPKGSFSTLEIQRTEQGDSAMYLCASSFDTSTPQHFGDGTRLSIL.